One and the same sample provided the 20 T cell receptor beta chains below, sequenced in a study of T cell changes during pregnancy in multiple sclerosis. Method: immunoSEQ multiplex PCR; TCRdb's copy keeps in-frame clones and lacks some. Here the sample spans about 120,000 clones, 80% to 95% being singletons. Sequences were derived from peripheral blood, sampled in the third trimester of pregnancy. These receptors were obtained from a female donor with multiple sclerosis, enrolled in a pregnancy study.

The chain recombines TRBV5-1 with TRBJ2-1; the match to TRBD2 covers 8 bases. The germline V gene has CDR1 SGHRS and CDR2 YFSETQ. After removal of 3 bases from V and 6 bases from J, the junction contained 5 bases not matched to a gene. This CDR3 comprises 14 residues. This chain's CDR3 is CASSWSGTSNEQFF. CDR3 nucleotide sequence: TGCGCCAGCAGCTGGTCCGGGACTAGCAATGAGCAGTTCTTC.

J is TRBJ1-2 and V is TRBV7-9, with 8 nucleotides matching TRBD1. This CDR3 is built from 14 residues. Germline CDR1 and CDR2: SEHNR and FQNEAQ (reference sequence). Trimming cost V 3 bases and J 13 bases; bases outside gene matches: 13. The CDR3 DNA reads as TGTGCCAGCAGCTTCGCCTCAACTGGACAGGGAATCACCTTC. Translating gives CASSFASTGQGITF.

This rearrangement joins TRBV6-4 to TRBJ2-3; no clear D gene. CDR1 MRHNA and CDR2 SNTAGT come from the germline V gene. The V gene lost 0 bases and the J gene lost 0 bases, with 4 bases spanning the gap. The CDR3 extends over 14 amino acids. In DNA, the CDR3 is TGTGCCAGCAGTGACTCCAGGAGCACAGATACGCAGTATTTT. It yields the protein CASSDSRSTDTQYF.

The V and J genes are TRBV18 and TRBJ1-5; D remains ambiguous. The CDR3 covers 14 residues. V was shortened by 2 bases and J by 3 bases, with 8 bases between the two germline ends. Per germline, CDR1 KGHSH and CDR2 LQKENI. The CDR3 region has the DNA TGTGCCAGCTCACCAGAGGGAATCAATCAGCCCCAGCATTTT. As protein: CASSPEGINQPQHF.

The chain links TRBV5-6 to TRBJ1-1, with D hard to call. The ends were cut back, 1 base at V and 1 base at J, with 8 bases in the middle. There are 14 residues in the CDR3. Germline loops: CDR1 SGHDT, CDR2 YYEEEE. CDR3 sequence: CASSLRSRNTEAFF. CDR3 DNA sequence: TGTGCCAGCAGCTTGCGTAGTCGGAACACTGAAGCTTTCTTT.

In its sample, this clone was seen a few times. The identical CDR3 is also encoded by other nucleotide sequences in the sample. The V call is TRBV5-1, the J call TRBJ1-5, with D possibly matching TRBD1 (5 bases). The CDR3 is 13 residues long. Germline V CDR1 and CDR2: SGHRS, YFSETQ. Trimming pared 2 bases from V and 5 bases from J, leaving 8 bases between. CDR3 residues: CASSFEGDQPQHF. CDR3 bases: TGCGCCAGCAGCTTTGAAGGGGATCAGCCCCAGCATTTT.

The chain is built from TRBV28 and TRBJ2-5; the match to TRBD2 covers 13 bases. The CDR3 has 18 amino acids. After removal of 1 base from V and 5 bases from J, the junction contained 10 bases not matched to a gene. CDR1 MDHEN and CDR2 SYDVKM come from the germline V gene. CDR3 amino acids: CASSLLGLAGSGGETQYF. The DNA of the CDR3 is TGTGCCAGCAGTTTATTGGGACTAGCGGGGTCTGGAGGGGAGACCCAGTACTTC.

The chain joins TRBV6-1 to TRBJ1-4; no clear D gene. V was cut by 6 bases and J by 8 bases, with 19 bases left in between. The CDR3 runs 15 residues. Per the germline V gene, CDR1 is MNHNS and CDR2 is SASEGT. The CDR3 DNA follows: TGTGCCAGCAGACCCGGACCCCCTGAGGGAGAAAAACTGTTTTTT. Its translation: CASRPGPPEGEKLFF.

The rearrangement uses TRBV4-2 and TRBJ2-1, with 7 bases lining up with TRBD2. V lost 5 bases and J lost 7; bases outside the gene matches: 11. From germline, CDR1 is LGHNA and CDR2 YNFKEQ. CDR3 length equals 15 residues. The CDR3 DNA reads TGTGCCAGCAGCGTTACCCCGGGACTAATAAATGAGCAGTTCTTC. It specifies CASSVTPGLINEQFF.

The V and J genes are TRBV11-3 and TRBJ1-3; 7 bases are a match to TRBD1. CDR1 and CDR2 from the germline V gene are SGHNT and YENEEA. This CDR3 is built from 14 residues. The V segment lost 6 bases and the J segment 0 bases; nucleotides outside the gene matches: 2. The CDR3 reads CASSTGVSGNTIYF. Written as DNA, the CDR3 is TGTGCCAGCAGTACAGGGGTCTCTGGAAACACCATATATTTT. Full variable domain (missing parts from reference TRBV11-3 and TRBJ1-3): EAGVVQSPRYKIIEKKQPVAFWCNPISGHNTLYWYLQNLGQGPELLIRYENEEAVDDSQLPKDRFSAERLKGVDSTLKIQPAELGDSAVYLCASSTGVSGNTIYFGEGSWLTVV.

This sequence joins TRBV4-2 and TRBJ2-1, with 7 bases identical to TRBD1. The CDR3 has 15 amino acids. The germline V gene has CDR1 LGHNA and CDR2 YNFKEQ. V shed 4 bases and J 4 bases; nucleotides not matched to a gene: 7. The CDR3: CASSPPGQRYNEQFF. CDR3 DNA sequence: TGTGCCAGCAGCCCACCGGGACAGAGATACAATGAGCAGTTCTTC.

This clone was counted only a few times. This chain uses TRBV28 with TRBJ1-5; 7 nucleotides align to TRBD1. V was clipped by 6 bases and J by 1 base; unmatched bases: 21. Germline CDR1 and CDR2: MDHEN and SYDVKM. The CDR3 is 20 amino acids. The CDR3 reads CASRTKTGPRQGISNQPQHF. The CDR3 nucleotides read TGTGCCAGCAGGACAAAAACCGGCCCACGACAGGGAATCAGCAATCAGCCCCAGCATTTT.

The chain joins TRBV10-2 to TRBJ2-7; 8 bases match TRBD1. J gave up 6 bases and V 3 bases, and 10 bases lay outside the gene matches. The CDR3 totals 15 residues. Germline V gene sequence: CDR1 WSHSY, CDR2 SAAADI. The CDR3 sequence: CASSDPGQALGEQYF. The DNA of the CDR3 is TGCGCCAGCAGTGATCCGGGACAGGCCCTAGGCGAGCAGTACTTC.

V gene TRBV29-1 combines with J gene TRBJ1-1, with TRBD1 matching over 9 bases. Trimming cost V 6 bases and J 1 base; bases outside gene matches: 3. Per germline, CDR1 SQVTM and CDR2 ANQGSEA. The CDR3 covers 13 residues. The CDR3 here is CSVGTGPNTEAFF. The CDR3 bases are TGCAGCGTGGGGACAGGGCCGAACACTGAAGCTTTCTTT.

The chain joins TRBV7-6 to TRBJ2-6; no definite D call. The V gene lost 1 base and the J gene lost 1 base, with 14 bases spanning the gap. The CDR3 runs to 18 residues. Germline CDR1 and CDR2: SGHVS and FNYEAQ. The CDR3 DNA follows: TGTGCCAGCAGCTTAGTCACAGTTTCCCTTTCTGGGGCCAACGTCCTGACTTTC. Translating it yields CASSLVTVSLSGANVLTF.

The rearrangement uses TRBV30 and TRBJ2-1; no definite D call. Germline CDR1 GTSNPN, CDR2 SVGIG (reference sequence). The CDR3 covers 13 residues. Trimming shortened V by 5 bases and J by 3 bases, and 11 bases separated the two germline ends. Here the CDR3 DNA reads TGTGCCTGGTCCCAGACAAACTACAATGAGCAGTTCTTC. It encodes CAWSQTNYNEQFF.

CDR3 DNA: TGTGCCAGCAGGCAAGCGGGAGCCGGGGAGCTGTTTTTT. Its translation: CASRQAGAGELFF. The chain couples TRBV6-1 to TRBJ2-2; 8 nucleotides align to TRBD2. CDR3 size: 13 residues. Looked up from germline, CDR1 is MNHNS and CDR2 is SASEGT. The J segment lost 6 bases and the V segment lost 6 bases, leaving 3 bases of the junction unmatched.

The V call is TRBV28, the J call TRBJ2-7; 8 nucleotides match TRBD1. The CDR3 has 14 amino acids. Germline CDR1 and CDR2: MDHEN and SYDVKM. Trimming cost V 4 bases and J 3 bases; bases outside gene matches: 5. The CDR3 protein is CASSSDRDRYEQYF. CDR3 nucleotides: TGTGCCAGCAGTTCGGACAGGGATCGCTACGAGCAGTACTTC.

The chain combines TRBV5-4 with TRBJ1-1; 7 bases match TRBD1. The CDR3 is 15 amino acids. Per the germline V gene, CDR1 is SGHNT and CDR2 is YYREEE (reference sequence). V gave up 4 bases and J gave up 0 bases; unmatched junction bases: 6. The CDR3 is CASSDNRGMNTEAFF. CDR3 DNA sequence: TGTGCCAGCAGCGACAACAGGGGCATGAACACTGAAGCTTTCTTT.

The genes are TRBV5-1 and TRBJ2-1; TRBD1 is a possible D gene (5 bases). Trimming left V 1 base short and J 5 bases short, with 13 bases between. This CDR3 has 15 residues. CDR1 and CDR2 from the germline V gene are SGHRS and YFSETQ. The CDR3, as DNA: TGCGCCAGCAGCTTGAGGGTTGGGGCGGACAATGAGCAGTTCTTC. It specifies CASSLRVGADNEQFF.